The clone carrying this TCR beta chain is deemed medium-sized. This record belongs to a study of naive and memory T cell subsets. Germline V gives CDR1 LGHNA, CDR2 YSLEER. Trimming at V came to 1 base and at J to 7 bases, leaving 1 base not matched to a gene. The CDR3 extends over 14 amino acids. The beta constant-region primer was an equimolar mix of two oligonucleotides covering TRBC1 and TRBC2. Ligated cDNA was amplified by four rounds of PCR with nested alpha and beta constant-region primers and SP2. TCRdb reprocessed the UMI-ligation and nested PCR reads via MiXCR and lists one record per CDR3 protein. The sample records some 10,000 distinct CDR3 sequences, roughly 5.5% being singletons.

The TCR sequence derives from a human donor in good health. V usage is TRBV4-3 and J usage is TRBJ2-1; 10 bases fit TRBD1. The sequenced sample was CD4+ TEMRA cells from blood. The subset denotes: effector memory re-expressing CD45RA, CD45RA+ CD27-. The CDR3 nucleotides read TGCGCCAGCAGCCAAGGGGGACAGGGGAATGAGCAGTTCTTC. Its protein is CASSQGGQGNEQFF.